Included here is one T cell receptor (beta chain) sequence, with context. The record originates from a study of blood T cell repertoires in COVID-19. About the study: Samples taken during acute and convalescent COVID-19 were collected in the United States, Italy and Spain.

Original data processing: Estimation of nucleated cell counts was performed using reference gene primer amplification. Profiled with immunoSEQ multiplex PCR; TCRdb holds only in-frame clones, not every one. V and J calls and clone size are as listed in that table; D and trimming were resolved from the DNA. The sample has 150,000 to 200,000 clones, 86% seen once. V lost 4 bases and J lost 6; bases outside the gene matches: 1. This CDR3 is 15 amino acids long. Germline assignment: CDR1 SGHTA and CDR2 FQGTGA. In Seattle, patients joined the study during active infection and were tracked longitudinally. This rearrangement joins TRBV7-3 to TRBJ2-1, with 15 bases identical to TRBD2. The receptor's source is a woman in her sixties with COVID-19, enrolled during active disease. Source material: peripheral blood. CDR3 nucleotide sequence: TGTGCCAGCAGCTCGGGACTAGCGGGAGGCAATGAGCAGTTCTTC. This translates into CASSSGLAGGNEQFF.